The clone carrying this TCR beta chain showed up just once. This entry is derived from a study of OX40 agonist ivuxolimab in advanced cancers. The assay was immunoSEQ multiplex PCR, and TCRdb's table has in-frame clones only and misses some. Of over 60,000 clones listed, about 82% were seen once; the top ten hold under 2%. The source was CD4+ or CD8+ T cells sorted from blood, collected in a trial of the OX40 agonist ivuxolimab. The sequence was collected from an adult with an advanced solid tumor such as melanoma, head and neck, liver or kidney cancer.

The CDR3 DNA reads as TGCACCAGCAGCCAAGCCCTGGGGGGTACCTACAATGAGCAGTTCTTC. Its protein is CTSSQALGGTYNEQFF. The V gene is TRBV1, the J gene TRBJ2-1; the tabulated D call, TRBD2, remains unverified against the DNA. TRBV1 counts as a pseudogene. The CDR3 runs 16 residues.